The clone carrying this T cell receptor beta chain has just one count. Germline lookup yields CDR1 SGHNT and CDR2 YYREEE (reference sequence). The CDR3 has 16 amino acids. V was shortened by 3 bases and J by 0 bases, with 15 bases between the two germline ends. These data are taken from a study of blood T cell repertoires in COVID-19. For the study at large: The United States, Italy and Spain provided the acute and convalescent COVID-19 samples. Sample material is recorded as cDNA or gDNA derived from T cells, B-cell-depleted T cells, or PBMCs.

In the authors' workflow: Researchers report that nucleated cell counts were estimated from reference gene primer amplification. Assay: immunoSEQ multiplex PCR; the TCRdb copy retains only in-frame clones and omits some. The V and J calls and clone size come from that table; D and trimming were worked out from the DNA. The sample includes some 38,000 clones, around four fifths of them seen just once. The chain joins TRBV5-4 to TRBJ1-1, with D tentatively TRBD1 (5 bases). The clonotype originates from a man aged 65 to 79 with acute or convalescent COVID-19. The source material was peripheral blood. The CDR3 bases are TGTGCCAGCAGCTCCATTCATGGGGGGTTGAACACTGAAGCTTTCTTT. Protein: CASSSIHGGLNTEAFF.